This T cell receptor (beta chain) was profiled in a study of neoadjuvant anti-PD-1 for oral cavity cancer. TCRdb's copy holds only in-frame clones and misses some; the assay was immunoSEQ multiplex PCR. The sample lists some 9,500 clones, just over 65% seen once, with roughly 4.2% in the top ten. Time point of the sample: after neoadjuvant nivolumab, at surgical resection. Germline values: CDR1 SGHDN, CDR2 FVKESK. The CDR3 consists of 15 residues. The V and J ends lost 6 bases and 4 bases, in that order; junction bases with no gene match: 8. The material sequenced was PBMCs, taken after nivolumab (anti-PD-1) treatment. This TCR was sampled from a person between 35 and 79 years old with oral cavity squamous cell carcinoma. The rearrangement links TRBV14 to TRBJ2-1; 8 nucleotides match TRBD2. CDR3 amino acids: CASRPSGGRYNEQFF. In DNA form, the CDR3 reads TGTGCCAGCAGACCCAGCGGGGGCCGTTACAATGAGCAGTTCTTC. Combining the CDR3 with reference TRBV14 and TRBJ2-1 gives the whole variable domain EAGVTQFPSHSVIEKGQTVTLRCDPISGHDNLYWYRRVMGKEIKFLLHFVKESKQDESGMPNNRFLAERTGGTYSTLKVQPAELEDSGVYFCASRPSGGRYNEQFFGPGTRLTVL.